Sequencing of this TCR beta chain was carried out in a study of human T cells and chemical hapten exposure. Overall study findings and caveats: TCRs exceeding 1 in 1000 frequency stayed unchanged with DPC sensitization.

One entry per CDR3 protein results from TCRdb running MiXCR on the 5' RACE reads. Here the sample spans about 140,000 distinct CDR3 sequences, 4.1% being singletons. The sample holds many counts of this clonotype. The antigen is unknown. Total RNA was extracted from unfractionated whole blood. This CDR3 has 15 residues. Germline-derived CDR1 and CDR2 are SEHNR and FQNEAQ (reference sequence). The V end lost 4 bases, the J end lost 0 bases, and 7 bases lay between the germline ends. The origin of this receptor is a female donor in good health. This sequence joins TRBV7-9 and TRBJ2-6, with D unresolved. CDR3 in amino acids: CASSSTRSGANVLTF. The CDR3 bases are TGTGCCAGCAGCTCCACTCGCTCTGGGGCCAACGTCCTGACTTTC.